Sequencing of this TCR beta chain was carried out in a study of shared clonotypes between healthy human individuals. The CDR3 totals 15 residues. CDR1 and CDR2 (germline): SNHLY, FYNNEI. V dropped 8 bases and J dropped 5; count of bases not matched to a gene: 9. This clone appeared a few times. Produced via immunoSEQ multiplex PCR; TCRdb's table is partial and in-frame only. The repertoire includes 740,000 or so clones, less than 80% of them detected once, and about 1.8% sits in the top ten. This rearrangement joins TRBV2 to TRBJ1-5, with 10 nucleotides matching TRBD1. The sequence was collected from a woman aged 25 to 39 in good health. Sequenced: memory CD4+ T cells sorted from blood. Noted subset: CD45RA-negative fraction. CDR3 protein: CASDRDRGRDQPQHF. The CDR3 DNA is TGTGCCAGCGACCGGGACAGGGGCCGGGATCAGCCCCAGCATTTT.